The clone carrying this T cell receptor (beta chain) was seen a handful of times. This entry comes from a study of identical twins. Unique molecular identifiers were present on the cDNA, and a universal primer site came from template switching. MiXCR, run by TCRdb on the 5' RACE reads, gives a single entry per CDR3 protein. The sample records hundreds of thousands of distinct CDR3 sequences, approximately 13% being singletons. This CDR3 spans 15 amino acids. V was shortened by 7 bases and J by 4 bases, with 14 bases between the two germline ends. CDR1 and CDR2 (germline): MNHNS, SASEGT. These same records also appear under a second study, on yellow fever vaccine responses in identical twins.

The receptor comes from a woman aged 18-35 years in good health. V gene TRBV6-1 combines with J gene TRBJ1-6; D gene ambiguous. Sample: PBMCs. CDR3 protein: CASTESGQYNSPLHF. DNA for the CDR3: TGTGCCAGCACCGAAAGCGGGCAGTATAATTCACCCCTCCACTTT.